This T cell receptor (beta chain) was captured in a study of blood T cells in healthy people across ages (dated by TCRdb to 2013 to 2016). At the level of the whole study: In model experiments, template switching captured about one uniquely barcoded TCR beta cDNA molecule for every two T cells. The donors were split into four age groups: young (average around 15 years), middle-aged (around 40), aged (about 62) and long-lived (over 80). Using deep sequencing normalized with unique cDNA molecular identifiers, the study measured how TCR beta repertoire diversity changes with age. Donors of different ages were randomly distributed across sequencing lanes to avoid experimental bias. Using the same blood draw, the study looked at two additional independent replicas of 1 million unique cDNA reads for two donors, one aged 18 to 29 and the other aged 80 or older.

To prepare the library, 5' RACE was applied. Data came from an Illumina HiSeq 2500. The second PCR ran for roughly 7 to 11 cycles and used a J-beta primer mix along with a sample-barcoded 5' primer. A unique molecular identifier was introduced onto each TCR beta cDNA molecule by a template-switch 5' adaptor carrying 12 random nucleotides. At least 2.5 million CDR3-containing paired-end reads were obtained from each sample. All of the RNA was converted into first-strand cDNA using the Mint cDNA synthesis kit, with a TRBC-specific oligonucleotide serving as the primer. Following uracil-DNA glycosylase treatment, all cDNA underwent a first 18-cycle PCR with the universal primers M1SS and BC2_uni_R. As for the authors' bioinformatics: Each sample was normalized by randomly selecting 1 million high-quality reads, each carrying a distinct molecular identifier. Instead of being binned into consensus sequences, reads that shared molecular identifiers were thrown out. CDR3 identification, clonotype clustering and error correction used MiTCR with a Q25 quality threshold and the strictest error-elimination algorithm. Lower-bound total TCR beta diversity was estimated with a nonparametric unseen species model using Euler transformation. TCRdb reprocessing: public reads trimmed at Q25 with fastp, clones called with MiXCR, in-frame beta chains kept. All rows with the same CDR3 protein become a single entry with the most common DNA and genes. These V and J calls derive from TCRdb rather than the authors' analysis. The sample includes approximately 800,000 distinct CDR3 sequences, with roughly three fifths observed a single time. Together, the top ten hold roughly 25% of the sample.

As for this clonotype: This receptor's antigen is unknown. There are no base qualities to consult, and no much larger clone falls within one base.

General findings and caveats noted by the study authors: Total diversity estimates from one million sequenced T cells were considered lower bounds and underestimates. Compared with the aged group, the long-lived group had more naive CD4+ T cells, fewer expanded clones and increased TCR diversity, suggesting age selection. As age increased, observed TCR beta diversity per million T cells dropped in a roughly linear way, and a significant reduction was already evident by age about 40. The CMV infection status of donors was not known, potentially confounding age-related changes in expanded clonotypes. Bulk unsorted PBMC profiling prevented conclusive comparison of naive and antigen-experienced compartments. A strong correlation was found between observed TCR beta diversity and the percentage of naive T cells measured by flow cytometry.

The germline V gene (reference sequence) yields MNHEY for CDR1 and SMNVEV for CDR2. The V and J ends are trimmed by 3 bases and 5 bases, leaving 12 bases between them. The CDR3 runs 14 amino acids, cysteine and phenylalanine included. The DNA shown is the 42-base CDR3, in frame from base 1. Donors were 40 or so systemically healthy Caucasian individuals from Russia aged roughly 6 to 90 years. Each donor gave 8 to 10 milliliters of peripheral blood, drawn into EDTA-treated Vacutainer tubes. Ficoll-Paque density-gradient centrifugation was used to isolate PBMCs, with at least 7 million per sample. Total RNA, at least 6 micrograms per sample, was extracted from PBMCs with Trizol reagent. For every donor, an aliquot of PBMCs went through flow cytometry to measure the percentages of naive CD45RAhigh/CD27high T cells.

The TCR was taken from a man between 35 and 55 years old in good health. Sequencing was carried out using blood. This chain is built from TRBV27 and TRBJ2-3; matching of 5 bases hints at TRBD2 as the D gene. The encoded CDR3 is CASSLSPRGDTQYF. Read as DNA, the sequence is TGTGCCAGCAGTTTGAGTCCCCGGGGAGATACGCAGTATTTT.